This note documents a single T cell receptor beta chain sequence. What it recognizes is unknown. These data come from a study of response to subunit inactivated influenza vaccine. Broader study findings: There was a suggestion from the authors that each seasonal influenza vaccination recruits few new T cells.

The CDR3 runs 13 residues. The V end lost 1 base, the J end lost 6 bases, and 4 bases lay between the germline ends. Germline loops: CDR1 SGHTA, CDR2 FQGNSA. TCRdb redid the calling of the RT-PCR reads with MiXCR, one entry per CDR3 protein. The sample records around 490,000 distinct CDR3 sequences, 7.5% to 8.5% being singletons. The J gene is TRBJ1-6, the V gene TRBV7-2; D remains unclear. The source is a man aged 45-69 years who received an inactivated influenza vaccine. The starting material was PBMCs from blood, obtained around 2 years after vaccination. The CDR3: CASSLDINSPLHF. In DNA form, the CDR3 reads TGTGCCAGCAGCTTAGATATTAATTCACCCCTCCACTTT.